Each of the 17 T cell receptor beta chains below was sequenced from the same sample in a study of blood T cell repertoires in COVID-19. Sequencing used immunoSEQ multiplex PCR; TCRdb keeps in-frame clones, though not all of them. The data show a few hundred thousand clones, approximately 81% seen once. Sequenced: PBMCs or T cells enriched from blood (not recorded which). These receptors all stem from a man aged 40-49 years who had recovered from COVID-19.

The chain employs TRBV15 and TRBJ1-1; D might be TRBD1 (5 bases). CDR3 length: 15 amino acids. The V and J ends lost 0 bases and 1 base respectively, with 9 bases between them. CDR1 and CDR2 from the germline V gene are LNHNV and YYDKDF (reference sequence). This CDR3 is CATSRDGRANTEAFF. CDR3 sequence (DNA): TGTGCCACCAGCAGAGATGGCAGGGCGAACACTGAAGCTTTCTTT.

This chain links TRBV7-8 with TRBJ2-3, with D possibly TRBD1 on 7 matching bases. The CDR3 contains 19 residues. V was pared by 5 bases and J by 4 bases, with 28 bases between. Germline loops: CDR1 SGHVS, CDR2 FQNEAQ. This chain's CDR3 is CASSEVPKRRGPWADTQYF. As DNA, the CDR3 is TGTGCCAGCAGCGAGGTCCCCAAGAGGAGGGGGCCTTGGGCAGATACGCAGTATTTT.

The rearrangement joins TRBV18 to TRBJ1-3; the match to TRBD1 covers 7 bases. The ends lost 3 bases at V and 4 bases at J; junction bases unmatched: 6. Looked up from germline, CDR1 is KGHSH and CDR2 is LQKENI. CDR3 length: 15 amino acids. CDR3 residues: CASSPSRGRGNTIYF. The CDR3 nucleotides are TGTGCCAGCTCACCCTCGAGGGGGCGAGGAAACACCATATATTTT.

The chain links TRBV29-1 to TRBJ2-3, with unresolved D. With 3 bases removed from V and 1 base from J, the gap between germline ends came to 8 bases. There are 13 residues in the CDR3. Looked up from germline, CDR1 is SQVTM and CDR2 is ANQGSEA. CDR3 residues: CSVEVAGTDTQYF. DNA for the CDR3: TGCAGCGTTGAGGTGGCAGGCACAGATACGCAGTATTTT.

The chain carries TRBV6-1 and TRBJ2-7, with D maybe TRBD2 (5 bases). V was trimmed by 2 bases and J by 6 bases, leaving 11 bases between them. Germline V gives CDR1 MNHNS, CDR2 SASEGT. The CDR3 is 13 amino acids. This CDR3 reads CASSELAPREQYF. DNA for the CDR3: TGTGCCAGCAGTGAACTAGCCCCCCGCGAGCAGTACTTC.

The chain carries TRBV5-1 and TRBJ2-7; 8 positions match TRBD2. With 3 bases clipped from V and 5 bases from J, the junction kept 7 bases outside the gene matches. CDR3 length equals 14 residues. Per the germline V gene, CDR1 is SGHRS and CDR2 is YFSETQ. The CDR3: CASSSGLAPNEQYF. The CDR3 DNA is TGCGCCAGCAGCTCCGGACTAGCCCCAAACGAGCAGTACTTC.

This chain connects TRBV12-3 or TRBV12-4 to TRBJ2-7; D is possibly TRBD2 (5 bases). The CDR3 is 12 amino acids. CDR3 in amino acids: CASGESSYEQYF. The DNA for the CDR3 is TGTGCGAGTGGGGAGAGCTCCTACGAGCAGTACTTC.

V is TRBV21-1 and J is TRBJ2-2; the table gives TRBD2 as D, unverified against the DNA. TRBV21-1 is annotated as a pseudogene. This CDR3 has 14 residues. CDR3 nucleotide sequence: TGTGCCAGCAGCATTAGCGTTCCTACCGGGGAGCTGTTTTTT. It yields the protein CASSISVPTGELFF.

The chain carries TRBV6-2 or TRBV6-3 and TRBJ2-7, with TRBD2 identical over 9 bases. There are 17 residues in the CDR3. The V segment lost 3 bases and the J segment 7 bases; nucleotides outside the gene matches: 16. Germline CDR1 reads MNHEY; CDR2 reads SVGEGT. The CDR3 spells CASSYSRVGLAGSEQYF. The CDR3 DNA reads TGTGCCAGCAGTTATAGCAGGGTCGGGCTAGCGGGAAGTGAGCAGTACTTC.

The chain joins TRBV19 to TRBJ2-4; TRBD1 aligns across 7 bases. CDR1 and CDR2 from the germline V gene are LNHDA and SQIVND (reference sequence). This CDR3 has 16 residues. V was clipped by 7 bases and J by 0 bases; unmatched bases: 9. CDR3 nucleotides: TGTGCCAGTAAAAGGACAGGACAGCTAGCCAAAAACATTCAGTACTTC. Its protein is CASKRTGQLAKNIQYF.

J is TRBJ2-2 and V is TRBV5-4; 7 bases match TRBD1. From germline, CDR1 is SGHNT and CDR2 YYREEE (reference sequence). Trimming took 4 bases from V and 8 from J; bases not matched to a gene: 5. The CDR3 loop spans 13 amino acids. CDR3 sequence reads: CASSTDRAGELFF. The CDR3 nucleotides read TGTGCCAGCAGCACCGACAGGGCGGGGGAGCTGTTTTTT.

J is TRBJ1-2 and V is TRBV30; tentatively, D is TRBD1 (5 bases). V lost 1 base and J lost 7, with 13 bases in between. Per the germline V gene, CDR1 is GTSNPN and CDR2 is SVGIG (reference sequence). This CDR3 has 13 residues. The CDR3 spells CAWSGLGGLGYTF. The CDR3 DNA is TGTGCCTGGAGTGGGTTGGGGGGTCTTGGCTACACCTTC.

The CDR3 reads CASSLGSGGYEQYF. The CDR3 coding sequence is TGTGCCAGCAGCTTAGGATCAGGGGGTTACGAGCAGTACTTC. The chain combines TRBV13 with TRBJ2-7; 7 bases fit TRBD1. V gave up 0 bases and J gave up 4 bases; unmatched junction bases: 3. The CDR3 runs to 14 residues. Germline CDR1 PRHDT, CDR2 FYEKMQ (reference sequence).

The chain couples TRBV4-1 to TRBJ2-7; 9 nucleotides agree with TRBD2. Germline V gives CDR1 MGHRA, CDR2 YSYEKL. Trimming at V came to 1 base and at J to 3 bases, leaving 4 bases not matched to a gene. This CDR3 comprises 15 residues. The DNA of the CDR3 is TGCGCCAGCAGCCAAGGGACTAGCGTCGACTACGAGCAGTACTTC. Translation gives CASSQGTSVDYEQYF.

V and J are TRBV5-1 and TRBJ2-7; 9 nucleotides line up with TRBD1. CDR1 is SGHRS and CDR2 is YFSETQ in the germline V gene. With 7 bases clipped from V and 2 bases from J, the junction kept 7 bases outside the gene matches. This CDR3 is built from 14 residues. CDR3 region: CASSPGTGPYEQYF. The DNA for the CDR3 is TGCGCCAGCTCACCCGGGACAGGGCCCTACGAGCAGTACTTC.

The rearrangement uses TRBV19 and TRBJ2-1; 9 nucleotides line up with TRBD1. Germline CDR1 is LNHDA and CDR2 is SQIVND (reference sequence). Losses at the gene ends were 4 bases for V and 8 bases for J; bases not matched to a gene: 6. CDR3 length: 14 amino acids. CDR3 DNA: TGTGCCAGTAGTACGGACAGGGGACGGGATGAGCAGTTCTTC. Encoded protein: CASSTDRGRDEQFF.

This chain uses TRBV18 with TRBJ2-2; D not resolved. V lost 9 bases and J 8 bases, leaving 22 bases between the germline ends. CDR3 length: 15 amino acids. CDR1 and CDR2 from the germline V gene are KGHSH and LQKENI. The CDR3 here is CASSEYSDVVGELFF. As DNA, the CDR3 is TGTGCCAGTTCGGAGTATTCGGATGTGGTTGGGGAGCTGTTTTTT.